This T cell receptor (beta chain) was observed in a study of T cell responses to AZD1222 COVID-19 vaccine. General study points: The study found vaccine-associated CD4 TCRs spanning spike, dominant at 160-218 and 743-854. Sampling captured repertoires only after the peak T cell response. It should be noted that donors were predominantly white British and more often female, and clonal diversity was possibly underestimated.

Between the trimmed V and J ends, which lost 2 bases and 1 base, there was a span of 6 bases. This CDR3 region has 13 residues. CDR1 is SEHNR and CDR2 is FQNEAQ in the germline V gene (reference sequence). Worth noting for this clone: Its antigen is unknown.

Profiling relied on immunoSEQ multiplex PCR, and the TCRdb table lists in-frame clones only, not all of them. This sample has approximately 270,000 clones, with about 94% found just once. Second-dose timings of about 4 or about 12 weeks were pooled. The chain is built from TRBV7-9 and TRBJ2-7; the D is unclear. The sequence came from an adult who received the AZD1222 COVID-19 vaccine. Sample: peripheral blood, taken 28 days after the second AZD1222 dose. The CDR3 DNA reads TGTGCCAGCAGCTTACGGGTTTCCTACGAGCAGTACTTC. Translation gives CASSLRVSYEQYF.